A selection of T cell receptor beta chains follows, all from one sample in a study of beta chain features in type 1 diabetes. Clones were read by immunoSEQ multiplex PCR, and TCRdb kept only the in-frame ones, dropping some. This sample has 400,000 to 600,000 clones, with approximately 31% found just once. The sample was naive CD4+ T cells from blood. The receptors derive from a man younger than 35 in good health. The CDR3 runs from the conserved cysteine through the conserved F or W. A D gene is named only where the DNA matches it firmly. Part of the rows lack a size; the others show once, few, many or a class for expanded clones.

CDR3 DNA: TGTGCCTGGAGTGCACGGGGACTTCCGTACCAAGAGACCCAGTACTTC
CDR3 protein: CAWSARGLPYQETQYF
J gene: TRBJ2-5
clone size: few
D gene: .
V gene: TRBV30

CDR3 DNA: TGCGCCAGCAGCTTAAGAGAGAATACTGGAAATGAGCAGTTCTTC
CDR3 protein: CASSLRENTGNEQFF
J gene: TRBJ2-1
clone size: .
D gene: .
V gene: TRBV5-1

CDR3 DNA: TGTGCCAGCAGTTTACGGACAGAGAACACTGAAGCTTTCTTT
CDR3 protein: CASSLRTENTEAFF
J gene: TRBJ1-1
clone size: .
D gene: .
V gene: TRBV6-5

CDR3 DNA: TGTGCCAGCGGGTCCTCGGGTTCCACCGGGGAGCTGTTTTTT
CDR3 protein: CASGSSGSTGELFF
J gene: TRBJ2-2
clone size: .
D gene: .
V gene: TRBV9

CDR3 DNA: TGTGCCAGCTCACCTCCGGGACTAGCGGGATTGGGGCAGTTCTTC
CDR3 protein: CASSPPGLAGLGQFF
J gene: TRBJ2-1
clone size: few
D gene: TRBD2
V gene: TRBV18

CDR3 DNA: TGTGCCAGCGGCCGGGACTCAGTGTGGAATGAGCAGTTCTTC
CDR3 protein: CASGRDSVWNEQFF
J gene: TRBJ2-1
clone size: .
D gene: .
V gene: TRBV6-5

CDR3 DNA: TGTGCCAGCAGTGAATCCAGCAAACCCTACAATGAGCAGTTCTTC
CDR3 protein: CASSESSKPYNEQFF
J gene: TRBJ2-1
clone size: few
D gene: .
V gene: TRBV25-1

CDR3 DNA: TGTGCCAGCAGTGAGGGGGAAAAACTGTTTTTT
CDR3 protein: CASSEGEKLFF
J gene: TRBJ1-4
clone size: .
D gene: .
V gene: TRBV2

CDR3 DNA: TGTGCCTGGAGTGTAGTCCGGCTAGCGGGAGAATCCTACGAGCAGTACTTC
CDR3 protein: CAWSVVRLAGESYEQYF
J gene: TRBJ2-7
clone size: .
D gene: TRBD2
V gene: TRBV30

CDR3 DNA: TGCAGTGCCAGATGGGTTGAAAAACTGTTTTTT
CDR3 protein: CSARWVEKLFF
J gene: TRBJ1-4
clone size: .
D gene: .
V gene: TRBV20-1

CDR3 DNA: TGTGCCAGCAGACAGGGACTAGCAGCCACCGGGGAGCTGTTTTTT
CDR3 protein: CASRQGLAATGELFF
J gene: TRBJ2-2
clone size: .
D gene: TRBD2
V gene: TRBV7-2

CDR3 DNA: TGTGCCTGGAGTGTACGACAGGGGAATGAAAAACTGTTTTTT
CDR3 protein: CAWSVRQGNEKLFF
J gene: TRBJ1-4
clone size: .
D gene: TRBD1
V gene: TRBV30

CDR3 DNA: TGTGCCAGCAGCGTAGGGGCAGGGGCCCACAATGAGCAGTTCTTC
CDR3 protein: CASSVGAGAHNEQFF
J gene: TRBJ2-1
clone size: few
D gene: .
V gene: TRBV9

CDR3 DNA: TGTGCCTGGAGCCTGACAGGGGGCCGCTTGGGCAATCAGCCCCAGCATTTT
CDR3 protein: CAWSLTGGRLGNQPQHF
J gene: TRBJ1-5
clone size: few
D gene: TRBD1
V gene: TRBV30

CDR3 DNA: TGTGCCAGCAGCGCGGGACTAGCGGGAGGGCCTGGGGATACGCAGTATTTT
CDR3 protein: CASSAGLAGGPGDTQYF
J gene: TRBJ2-3
clone size: .
D gene: TRBD2
V gene: TRBV7-9

CDR3 DNA: TGTGCCAGCAGTCGGACAGACTATCAGCCCCAGCATTTT
CDR3 protein: CASSRTDYQPQHF
J gene: TRBJ1-5
clone size: .
D gene: .
V gene: TRBV6-1

CDR3 DNA: TGTGCCACCAGCAGAGGGACAGTTCCTTATGGCTACACCTTC
CDR3 protein: CATSRGTVPYGYTF
J gene: TRBJ1-2
clone size: .
D gene: .
V gene: TRBV15

CDR3 DNA: TGTGCCTGGATGATCGGGGGGCGAACAGAGACCCAGTACTTC
CDR3 protein: CAWMIGGRTETQYF
J gene: TRBJ2-5
clone size: few
D gene: .
V gene: TRBV30

CDR3 DNA: TGCAGCGTTGCTCAGGCGGCCTACAATGAGCAGTTCTTC
CDR3 protein: CSVAQAAYNEQFF
J gene: TRBJ2-1
clone size: few
D gene: .
V gene: TRBV29-1

CDR3 DNA: TGTGCCAGCAGCTTTGAGGACCAAGAGACCCAGTACTTC
CDR3 protein: CASSFEDQETQYF
J gene: TRBJ2-5
clone size: .
D gene: .
V gene: TRBV5-5

CDR3 DNA: TGTGCCAGCAGCCGGACCGGGACAGGCACAGATACGCAGTATTTT
CDR3 protein: CASSRTGTGTDTQYF
J gene: TRBJ2-3
clone size: .
D gene: TRBD1
V gene: TRBV7-9

CDR3 DNA: TGCAGCGTTGAAAGGCAGGGTCGGAATGGCTACACCTTC
CDR3 protein: CSVERQGRNGYTF
J gene: TRBJ1-2
clone size: few
D gene: .
V gene: TRBV29-1

CDR3 DNA: TGTGCCTGGAGTGTCGCCCAGGGCCAATACTTC
CDR3 protein: CAWSVAQGQYF
J gene: TRBJ2-7
clone size: .
D gene: .
V gene: TRBV30

CDR3 DNA: TGTGCCAGCAGGAGCTCTGGAAACACCATATATTTT
CDR3 protein: CASRSSGNTIYF
J gene: TRBJ1-3
clone size: few
D gene: .
V gene: TRBV6-6

CDR3 DNA: TGTGCCAGCAGCGTAGTTGGGGACTCCTACAATGAGCAGTTCTTC
CDR3 protein: CASSVVGDSYNEQFF
J gene: TRBJ2-1
clone size: .
D gene: .
V gene: TRBV9

CDR3 DNA: TGTGCCTGGAGTGTGTTAGACAGGGGTACCGAGCAGTACTTC
CDR3 protein: CAWSVLDRGTEQYF
J gene: TRBJ2-7
clone size: few
D gene: TRBD1
V gene: TRBV30

CDR3 DNA: TGCGCCAGCAGCCTCAGGGACATCTACGAGCAGTACTTC
CDR3 protein: CASSLRDIYEQYF
J gene: TRBJ2-7
clone size: .
D gene: .
V gene: TRBV4-1

CDR3 DNA: TGTGCCAGCAGTGCGAGGGGACAGGAGGGTAATAATTCACCCCTCCACTTT
CDR3 protein: CASSARGQEGNNSPLHF
J gene: TRBJ1-6
clone size: .
D gene: TRBD1
V gene: TRBV2